These 28 T cell receptor beta chains were all obtained from the same sample, sequenced in a study of response to subunit inactivated influenza vaccine. TCRdb ran MiXCR on the RT-PCR reads and lists one entry per CDR3 protein. The sample includes around 580,000 distinct CDR3 sequences, 10% to 15% seen only once; the top ten take roughly 10%. The starting material was PBMCs from blood, obtained on the day of vaccination. These receptors were obtained from a man aged 50 or older who received an inactivated influenza vaccine.

The chain combines TRBV20-1 with TRBJ1-6; a weak D match, TRBD1 (6 bases). Between the trimmed V and J ends, which lost 6 bases and 14 bases, there was a span of 20 bases. Germline V gives CDR1 DFQATT, CDR2 SNEGSKA (reference sequence). The CDR3 covers 13 residues. For the CDR3, the DNA is TGCAGTGCCCGGGAGGGGGGGGTAACGTCCCTCCACTTT. It specifies CSAREGGVTSLHF.

The CDR3 coding sequence is TGTGCCAGCAGCCCTACGGGCAGGGATCGCTACGAGCAGTACTTC. Translating gives CASSPTGRDRYEQYF. The gene calls are TRBV7-6 and TRBJ2-7; D might be TRBD1 (5 bases). Per germline, CDR1 SGHVS and CDR2 FNYEAQ. V was pared by 5 bases and J by 3 bases, with 17 bases between. The length of the CDR3 is 15 residues.

The chain joins TRBV11-2 to TRBJ2-7; possible D gene TRBD1, 6 bases. The CDR3 extends over 14 amino acids. Germline CDR1 SGHAT, CDR2 FQNNGV. The V end was cut by 1 base, the J end by 6 bases, with 13 bases between. CDR3 DNA: TGTGCCAGCAGCTTAGGCACAGGGTCCGGCGAGCAGTACTTC. Translating it yields CASSLGTGSGEQYF.

Worth noting for this clonotype: Relative to the germline gene, one junction end is altered; a read error may explain this. As DNA, the CDR3 is TGTGCCAGCAGCCAAGTATCCTGGGGGAACTACGGCTACACCTTC. Translation gives CASSQVSWGNYGYTF. This rearrangement joins TRBV3-1 to TRBJ1-2; tentatively, D is TRBD1 (5 bases). This CDR3 contains 15 residues. The V gene's germline CDR1 is LGHDT and CDR2 YNNKEL (reference sequence).

This clonotype was recorded many times. The V gene is TRBV6-2 or TRBV6-3, the J gene TRBJ2-4, with 7 bases that match TRBD2. J lost 7 bases, V lost 2 bases, and 8 bases had no gene match. Germline CDR1 reads MNHEY; CDR2 reads SVGEGT. The CDR3 length is 15 residues. The CDR3 spells CASSYGGRETNIQYF. Here the CDR3 DNA reads TGTGCCAGCAGTTACGGCGGGCGGGAGACTAACATTCAGTACTTC.

The chain joins TRBV7-8 to TRBJ2-5; no reliable D call. This CDR3 comprises 12 residues. Germline-derived CDR1 and CDR2 are SGHVS and FQNEAQ. Trimming stripped 5 bases from V and 5 bases from J, with 9 bases between. The CDR3 DNA follows: TGTGCCAGCAGCCTTCTTCCCGAGACCCAGTACTTC. Translated, it gives CASSLLPETQYF.

This clonotype was picked up many times. The chain couples TRBV6-2 or TRBV6-3 to TRBJ1-5, with D perhaps TRBD1 (5 bases). This CDR3 has 15 residues. Germline lookup yields CDR1 MNHEY and CDR2 SVGEGT. V lost 6 bases, J lost 3 bases, and 15 bases lay in between. DNA of the CDR3: TGTGCCAGCAGCCCTGGCGACAGCCTCAATCAGCCCCAGCATTTT. Translated: CASSPGDSLNQPQHF.

The chain couples TRBV5-1 to TRBJ2-3; TRBD1 matches 8 bases. The trim removed 6 bases at V and 3 bases at J, leaving 9 bases unmatched. Germline V CDR1 and CDR2: SGHRS, YFSETQ. The CDR3 spans 15 residues. As DNA, the CDR3 is TGCGCCAGCAACCATGGACAGGGTCCGACAGATACGCAGTATTTT. Translating it yields CASNHGQGPTDTQYF.

Ten or more counts support this clonotype. The V and J genes are TRBV27 and TRBJ2-3; D not resolved. V lost 8 bases to trimming and J lost 0 bases, with 6 bases between them. The CDR3 contains 12 residues. Germline assignment: CDR1 MNHEY and CDR2 SMNVEV (reference sequence). DNA for the CDR3: TGTGCCAGCGGACGAAGCACAGATACGCAGTATTTT. Its protein is CASGRSTDTQYF.

The rearrangement joins TRBV4-1 to TRBJ1-2; D unresolved. The CDR3 is 15 residues long. From germline, CDR1 is MGHRA and CDR2 YSYEKL. V was cut by 4 bases and J by 4 bases, with 16 bases left in between. The CDR3 protein is CASSLGSSPGYGYTF. Written as DNA, the CDR3 is TGCGCCAGCAGCCTAGGGTCCTCCCCGGGCTATGGCTACACCTTC.

V is TRBV29-1 and J is TRBJ2-5; tentative D call: TRBD2 (6 bases). Germline CDR1 reads SQVTM; CDR2 reads ANQGSEA. V was shortened by 7 bases and J by 13 bases, with 22 bases between the two germline ends. This CDR3 has 12 residues. The CDR3 spells CSASVSGLRLYF. The DNA for the CDR3 is TGCAGCGCTTCCGTATCGGGACTGAGACTGTACTTC.

The chain combines TRBV9 with TRBJ2-5; maybe TRBD1 (5 bases). V lost 4 bases and J 4 bases, leaving 17 bases between the germline ends. CDR3 length: 15 residues. The V gene's germline CDR1 is SGDLS and CDR2 YYNGEE. The CDR3 region is CASSSGYGAGETQYF. The DNA for the CDR3 is TGTGCCAGCAGCTCAGGATATGGGGCCGGAGAGACCCAGTACTTC.

The chain is built from TRBV7-2 and TRBJ2-1, with TRBD1 matching 9 bases. Germline assignment: CDR1 SGHTA and CDR2 FQGNSA. V dropped 5 bases and J dropped 7; count of bases not matched to a gene: 9. This CDR3 spans 15 amino acids. CDR3 bases: TGTGCCAGCAGCGCCTACAGGGGGCGGTGGAATGAGCAGTTCTTC. This codes for CASSAYRGRWNEQFF.

This chain connects TRBV4-2 to TRBJ1-2, with 7 bases matching TRBD1. Germline V gene data show CDR1 as LGHNA and CDR2 as YNFKEQ. This CDR3 has 17 amino acids. Trimming cost V 4 bases and J 1 base; bases outside gene matches: 12. In nucleotides, the CDR3 is TGTGCCAGCAGCCTCTCGACAGGGAGGGGGATTAACTATGGCTACACCTTC. This codes for CASSLSTGRGINYGYTF.

This clonotype was detected a few times. The V and J genes are TRBV5-1 and TRBJ2-7; 9 nucleotides line up with TRBD1. The ends lost 0 bases at V and 5 bases at J; junction bases unmatched: 6. This CDR3 contains 15 residues. The V gene's germline CDR1 is SGHRS and CDR2 YFSETQ. CDR3 loop: CASSLVGTGSNEQYF. DNA for the CDR3: TGCGCCAGCAGCTTGGTTGGGACAGGGAGCAACGAGCAGTACTTC.

This clonotype has more than one count but fewer than ten. V usage is TRBV18 and J usage is TRBJ1-5; 8 nucleotides agree with TRBD1. This CDR3 is built from 16 residues. The trim removed 2 bases at V and 1 base at J, leaving 4 bases unmatched. Germline lookup yields CDR1 KGHSH and CDR2 LQKENI. In DNA, the CDR3 is TGTGCCAGCTCACCAAGGACAGGGAAAAGCAATCAGCCCCAGCATTTT. Encoded protein: CASSPRTGKSNQPQHF.

This clonotype was found a few times. This sequence joins TRBV25-1 and TRBJ2-1; D not resolved. The CDR3 has 15 amino acids. Germline V lookup: CDR1 MGHDK, CDR2 SYGVNS. Trimming left V 5 bases short and J 5 bases short, with 16 bases between. The CDR3 DNA reads TGTGCCAGCAGTTTAATCGGGCCTAACAACAATGAGCAGTTCTTC. It encodes CASSLIGPNNNEQFF.

The chain carries TRBV9 and TRBJ2-7; 10 bases match TRBD2. The germline V gene has CDR1 SGDLS and CDR2 YYNGEE. J was trimmed by 3 bases and V by 0 bases; bases with no gene match: 3. The CDR3 loop spans 15 amino acids. DNA of the CDR3: TGTGCCAGCAGCGTAGCTAGCGGGGGTCTCTACGAGCAGTACTTC. The encoded protein is CASSVASGGLYEQYF. The entire variable domain, with the rest obtained from reference TRBV9 and TRBJ2-7, is as follows: DSGVTQTPKHLITATGQRVTLRCSPRSGDLSVYWYQQSLDQGLQFLIQYYNGEERAKGNILERFSAQQFPDLHSELNLSSLELGDSALYFCASSVASGGLYEQYFGPGTRLTVT.

V usage is TRBV20-1 and J usage is TRBJ2-7; 9 bases fit TRBD2. CDR1 and CDR2 (germline): DFQATT, SNEGSKA (reference sequence). V was clipped by 3 bases and J by 2 bases; unmatched bases: 8. This CDR3 region has 15 residues. The CDR3 DNA reads as TGCAGTGCTAGCTTAGCGGGAGAACTTCCCTACGAGCAGTACTTC. It codes for CSASLAGELPYEQYF.

This clonotype was seen repeatedly, ten times or more. This chain links TRBV5-1 with TRBJ2-1; D is unresolved. V was cut by 0 bases and J by 5 bases, with 3 bases left in between. Germline V lookup: CDR1 SGHRS, CDR2 YFSETQ. The CDR3 runs to 12 residues. The CDR3 sequence: CASSLANNEQFF. Here the CDR3 DNA reads TGCGCCAGCAGCTTGGCCAACAATGAGCAGTTCTTC.

As DNA, the CDR3 is TGTGCCAGCAGCCAAATCCAGTTCACAGATACGCAGTATTTT. Translated, it gives CASSQIQFTDTQYF. The chain joins TRBV14 to TRBJ2-3; D remains unclear. This CDR3 is built from 14 residues. V lost 2 bases and J lost 2, with 8 bases in between. The germline V gene has CDR1 SGHDN and CDR2 FVKESK.

The chain uses TRBV15 and TRBJ2-7; 7 bases fit TRBD1. V shed 3 bases and J 4 bases; nucleotides not matched to a gene: 9. The CDR3 sequence is 15 residues long. The V gene's germline CDR1 is LNHNV and CDR2 YYDKDF (reference sequence). CDR3 DNA: TGTGCCACCAGCAGGGAACAGGGGCTTTGGTACGAGCAGTACTTC. It is translated as CATSREQGLWYEQYF.

The chain combines TRBV10-3 with TRBJ2-3; 12 bases map to TRBD1. Trimming at V came to 0 bases and at J to 6 bases, leaving 7 bases not matched to a gene. CDR3 size: 17 residues. Germline CDR1 reads ENHRY; CDR2 reads SYGVKD. The CDR3 DNA reads as TGTGCCATCAGTGAGTCGACTCGGGGACAGGGGGCGGATACGCAGTATTTT. It translates to CAISESTRGQGADTQYF.

This clonotype was seen a handful of times. The rearrangement joins TRBV27 to TRBJ2-1; the D is unclear. Germline values: CDR1 MNHEY, CDR2 SMNVEV (reference sequence). The V gene lost 3 bases and the J gene lost 2 bases, with 11 bases spanning the gap. CDR3 size: 15 residues. As DNA, the CDR3 is TGTGCCAGCAGTTTCTGGCTCGTACCCTACAATGAGCAGTTCTTC. Residues: CASSFWLVPYNEQFF.

Many counts were recorded for this clonotype. The chain combines TRBV5-5 with TRBJ2-1; TRBD1 or TRBD2 may be the D gene (5 bases each). Trimming took off 0 bases at V and 4 bases at J, with 14 bases between the two ends. The CDR3 is 16 residues long. CDR1 is SGHKS, CDR2 YYEKEE, per germline (reference sequence). The CDR3 reads CASSLARDAYYNEQFF. The DNA for the CDR3 is TGTGCCAGCAGCTTGGCCAGGGACGCTTATTACAATGAGCAGTTCTTC.

The chain links TRBV5-1 to TRBJ2-3; 9 positions agree with TRBD1. The CDR3 loop spans 16 amino acids. V was clipped by 4 bases and J by 6 bases; unmatched bases: 12. Germline CDR1 is SGHRS and CDR2 is YFSETQ. The CDR3 DNA reads as TGCGCCAGCAGCATGGGACAGGGCGCTGGAGGCGATACGCAGTATTTT. Translating gives CASSMGQGAGGDTQYF.

CDR3 in DNA: TGTGCCAGCGAACCTAGAACAGGGAACGAGCAGTACTTC. It yields the protein CASEPRTGNEQYF. The chain combines TRBV6-1 with TRBJ2-7; TRBD1 is a possible D gene (6 bases). The CDR3 has 13 amino acids. The V gene's germline CDR1 is MNHNS and CDR2 SASEGT. V was clipped by 8 bases and J by 5 bases, with 16 bases between them.

This clonotype was counted between two and nine times. V gene TRBV5-1 combines with J gene TRBJ1-6; D might be TRBD1 (6 bases). Between the trimmed V and J ends, which lost 7 bases and 7 bases, there was a span of 12 bases. CDR1 and CDR2 (germline): SGHRS, YFSETQ. CDR3 length: 13 amino acids. The CDR3 here is CASQDSENSPLHF. CDR3 DNA: TGCGCCAGCCAGGACAGTGAAAATTCACCCCTCCACTTT.